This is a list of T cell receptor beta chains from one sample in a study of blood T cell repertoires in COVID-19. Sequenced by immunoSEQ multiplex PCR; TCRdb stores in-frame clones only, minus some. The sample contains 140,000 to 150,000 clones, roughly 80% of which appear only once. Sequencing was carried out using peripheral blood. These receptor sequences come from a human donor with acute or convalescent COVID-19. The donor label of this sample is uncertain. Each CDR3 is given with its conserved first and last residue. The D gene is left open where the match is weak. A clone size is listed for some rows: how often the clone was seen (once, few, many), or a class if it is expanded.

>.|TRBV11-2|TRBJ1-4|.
CASSSMAGAWEKLFF
TGTGCCAGCAGCTCCATGGCGGGGGCCTGGGAAAAACTGTTTTTT
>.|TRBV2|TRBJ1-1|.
CASKVGGTEAFF
TGTGCCAGCAAAGTCGGCGGCACTGAAGCTTTCTTT
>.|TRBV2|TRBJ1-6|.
CASTLWGRNSPLHF
TGTGCCAGCACCCTGTGGGGCAGGAATTCACCCCTCCACTTT
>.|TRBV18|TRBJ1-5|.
CASSPDSGGNQPQHF
TGTGCCAGCTCACCCGACAGCGGAGGGAATCAGCCCCAGCATTTT
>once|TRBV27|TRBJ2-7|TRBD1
CASSITTGAREQYF
TGTGCCAGCAGTATTACGACAGGGGCGAGGGAGCAGTACTTC
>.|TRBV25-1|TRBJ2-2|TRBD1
CASSEEQGAWTGELFF
TGTGCCAGCAGTGAGGAACAGGGGGCGTGGACCGGGGAGCTGTTTTTT
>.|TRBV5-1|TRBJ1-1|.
CASSTGTGGTEAFF
TGCGCCAGCAGCACGGGGACGGGGGGCACTGAAGCTTTCTTT
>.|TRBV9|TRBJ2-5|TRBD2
CASSVLSGGARETQYF
TGTGCCAGCAGCGTACTTAGCGGGGGGGCCAGGGAGACCCAGTACTTC
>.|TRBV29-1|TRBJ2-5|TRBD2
CSVRGLAGGQETQYF
TGCAGCGTCAGGGGACTAGCGGGGGGCCAAGAGACCCAGTACTTC
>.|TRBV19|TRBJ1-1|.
CASSLIGGRDEAFF
TGTGCCAGTAGTCTCATCGGGGGGCGGGATGAAGCTTTCTTT
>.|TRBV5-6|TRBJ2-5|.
CASRSWWSQETQYF
TGTGCCAGCAGGTCATGGTGGAGCCAAGAGACCCAGTACTTC
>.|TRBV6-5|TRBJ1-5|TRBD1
CASISGQGGNQPQHF
TGTGCCAGCATATCTGGACAGGGAGGCAATCAGCCCCAGCATTTT
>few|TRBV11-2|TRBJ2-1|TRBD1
CASSLRGQGGGNEQFF
TGTGCCAGCAGCCTGAGGGGGCAGGGCGGAGGCAATGAGCAGTTCTTC
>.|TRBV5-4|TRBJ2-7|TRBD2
CASSLDSGGIYEQYF
TGTGCCAGCAGCTTGGATAGCGGGGGGATTTACGAGCAGTACTTC
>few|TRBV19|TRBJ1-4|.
CASTPLLGLWKELFF
TGTGCCAGTACCCCCCTTCTGGGGCTTTGGAAAGAACTGTTTTTT
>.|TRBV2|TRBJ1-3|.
CASSESWAPSDGNTIYF
TGTGCCAGCAGTGAGAGCTGGGCCCCCTCTGACGGAAACACCATATATTTT
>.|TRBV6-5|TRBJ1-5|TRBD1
CASNDRDSNQPQHF
TGTGCCAGCAACGACAGGGATAGCAATCAGCCCCAGCATTTT
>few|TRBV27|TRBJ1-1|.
CASSFVGGGWTEAFF
TGTGCCAGCAGTTTTGTGGGGGGAGGGTGGACTGAAGCTTTCTTT
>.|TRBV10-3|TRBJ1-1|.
CAISDRNTEAFF
TGTGCCATCAGTGATAGGAACACTGAAGCTTTCTTT
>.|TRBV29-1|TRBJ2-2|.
CSVARRGEGELFF
TGCAGCGTTGCAAGGAGGGGTGAAGGGGAGCTGTTTTTT
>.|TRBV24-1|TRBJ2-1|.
CATSDFGVGSYNEQFF
TGTGCCACCAGTGATTTCGGGGTGGGCTCCTACAATGAGCAGTTCTTC
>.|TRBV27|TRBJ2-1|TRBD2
CASSLGLAGYNEQFF
TGTGCCAGCAGTTTGGGGCTAGCGGGTTACAATGAGCAGTTCTTC
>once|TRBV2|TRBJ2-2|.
CASRDSGGTGELFF
TGTGCCAGCCGGGACTCCGGGGGCACCGGGGAGCTGTTTTTT
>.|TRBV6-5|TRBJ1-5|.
CASSRNSNQPQHF
TGTGCCAGCAGCCGTAATAGCAATCAGCCCCAGCATTTT
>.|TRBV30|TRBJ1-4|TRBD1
CAWSVPLDRVEKLFF
TGTGCCTGGAGTGTCCCCTTGGACAGGGTGGAAAAACTGTTTTTT
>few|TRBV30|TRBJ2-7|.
CAWSSGQTIAYEQYF
TGTGCCTGGAGTTCCGGACAGACGATTGCCTACGAGCAGTACTTC
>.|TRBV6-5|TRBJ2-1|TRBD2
CALGGGPYNEQFF
TGTGCCCTCGGGGGGGGCCCTTACAATGAGCAGTTCTTC
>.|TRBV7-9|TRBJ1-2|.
CASWGLHLGYTF
TGTGCCAGCTGGGGCTTGCATTTGGGCTACACCTTC
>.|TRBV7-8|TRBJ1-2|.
CASTSGANYGYTF
TGTGCCAGCACCTCGGGTGCTAACTATGGCTACACCTTC
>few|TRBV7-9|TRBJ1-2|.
CASSLASGVEGYTF
TGTGCCAGCAGCTTAGCCTCAGGGGTTGAAGGCTACACCTTC
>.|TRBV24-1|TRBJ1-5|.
CATSDFGSNQPQHF
TGTGCCACCAGTGATTTCGGGAGCAATCAGCCCCAGCATTTT
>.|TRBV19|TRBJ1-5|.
CASSPSDGRQPQHF
TGTGCCAGTAGTCCCTCCGATGGGCGCCAGCCCCAGCATTTT
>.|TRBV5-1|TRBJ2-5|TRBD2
CASSSLAGGKQETQYF
TGCGCCAGCAGCTCTTTAGCGGGGGGGAAACAAGAGACCCAGTACTTC
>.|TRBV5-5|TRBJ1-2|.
CASSFYSEDYGYTF
TGTGCCAGCAGCTTCTACTCCGAAGACTATGGCTACACCTTC
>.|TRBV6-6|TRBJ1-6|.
CASRRESPLHF
TGTGCCAGCAGGAGGGAATCGCCCCTCCACTTT
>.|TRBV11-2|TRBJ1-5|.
CASSARRDSNQPQHF
TGTGCCAGCAGCGCCAGACGGGATAGCAATCAGCCCCAGCATTTT
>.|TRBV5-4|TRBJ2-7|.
CASSFQGKGEQYF
TGTGCCAGCAGCTTTCAGGGGAAGGGCGAGCAGTACTTC
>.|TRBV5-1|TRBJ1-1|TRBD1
CASSDGTGMNTEAFF
TGCGCCAGCAGCGACGGGACAGGGATGAACACTGAAGCTTTCTTT
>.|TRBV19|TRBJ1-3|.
CASSFDSSTGNTIYF
TGTGCCAGTAGTTTTGACTCCTCCACTGGAAACACCATATATTTT
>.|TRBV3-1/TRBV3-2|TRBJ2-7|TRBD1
CASSAGTGVKYEQYF
TGTGCCAGCAGCGCGGGGACAGGGGTCAAATACGAGCAGTACTTC
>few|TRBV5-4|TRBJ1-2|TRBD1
CASSVQGADYGYTF
TGTGCCAGCAGCGTACAGGGGGCGGACTATGGCTACACCTTC
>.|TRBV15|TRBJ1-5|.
CATSRKQHSNQPQHF
TGTGCCACCAGTAGAAAACAGCATAGCAATCAGCCCCAGCATTTT
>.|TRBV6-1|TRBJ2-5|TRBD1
CASSEEDRETQYF
TGTGCCAGCAGTGAAGAGGACAGGGAGACCCAGTACTTC
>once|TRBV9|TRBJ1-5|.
CASSASGVRNQPQHF
TGTGCCAGCAGCGCCTCCGGGGTCCGCAATCAGCCCCAGCATTTT